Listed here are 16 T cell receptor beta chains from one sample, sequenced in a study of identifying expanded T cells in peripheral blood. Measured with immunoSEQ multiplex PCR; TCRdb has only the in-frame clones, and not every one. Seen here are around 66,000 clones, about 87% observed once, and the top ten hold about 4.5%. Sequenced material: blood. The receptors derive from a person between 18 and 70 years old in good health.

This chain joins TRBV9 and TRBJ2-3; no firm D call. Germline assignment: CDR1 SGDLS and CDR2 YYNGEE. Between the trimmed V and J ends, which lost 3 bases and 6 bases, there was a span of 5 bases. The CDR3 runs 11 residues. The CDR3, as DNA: TGTGCCAGCAGCGGATTGGATACGCAGTATTTT. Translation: CASSGLDTQYF.

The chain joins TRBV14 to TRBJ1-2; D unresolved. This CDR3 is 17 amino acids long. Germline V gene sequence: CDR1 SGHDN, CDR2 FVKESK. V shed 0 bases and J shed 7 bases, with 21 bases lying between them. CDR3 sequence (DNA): TGTGCCAGCAGCCAAGATTCCGGCAGCGGATCCGTCGGTGGCTACACCTTC. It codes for CASSQDSGSGSVGGYTF.

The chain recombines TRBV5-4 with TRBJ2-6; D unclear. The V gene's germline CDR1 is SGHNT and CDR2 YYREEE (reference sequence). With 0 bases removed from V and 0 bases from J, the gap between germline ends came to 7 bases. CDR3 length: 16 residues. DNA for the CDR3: TGTGCCAGCAGCTTGGAGGCGGTCTCTGGGGCCAACGTCCTGACTTTC. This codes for CASSLEAVSGANVLTF.

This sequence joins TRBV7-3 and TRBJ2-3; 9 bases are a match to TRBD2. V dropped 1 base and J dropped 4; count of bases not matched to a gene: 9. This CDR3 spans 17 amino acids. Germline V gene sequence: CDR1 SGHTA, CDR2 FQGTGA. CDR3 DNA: TGTGCCAGCAGCTTAAAGTCCATAGCGGGGGTTGCAGATACGCAGTATTTT. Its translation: CASSLKSIAGVADTQYF.

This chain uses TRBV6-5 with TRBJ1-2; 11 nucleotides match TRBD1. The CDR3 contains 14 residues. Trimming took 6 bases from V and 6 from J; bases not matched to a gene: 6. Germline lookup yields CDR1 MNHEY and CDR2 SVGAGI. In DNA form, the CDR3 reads TGTGCCAGCAGCGCACCGGGACAGGGGGATGGCTACACCTTC. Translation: CASSAPGQGDGYTF.

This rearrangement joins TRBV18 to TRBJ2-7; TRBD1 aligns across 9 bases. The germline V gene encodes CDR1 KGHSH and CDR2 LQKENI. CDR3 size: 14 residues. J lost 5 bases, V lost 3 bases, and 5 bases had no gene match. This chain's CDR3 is CASSPGTGIHEQYF. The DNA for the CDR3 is TGTGCCAGCTCACCCGGGACAGGGATCCACGAGCAGTACTTC.

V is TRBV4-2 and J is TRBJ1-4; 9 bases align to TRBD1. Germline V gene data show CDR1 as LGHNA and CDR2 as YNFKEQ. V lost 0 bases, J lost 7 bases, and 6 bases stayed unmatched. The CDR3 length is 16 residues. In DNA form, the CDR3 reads TGTGCCAGCAGCCAAGAAGGGGGACAGGGATCTGAAAAACTGTTTTTT. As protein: CASSQEGGQGSEKLFF.

In DNA form, the CDR3 reads TGCGCCAGCAGCCCTCTGGGACAGGGGGCCTACAATGAGCAGTTCTTC. Translated, it gives CASSPLGQGAYNEQFF. This chain uses TRBV4-1 with TRBJ2-1; 11 nucleotides align to TRBD1. This CDR3 is built from 16 residues. V trimming: 4 bases; J trimming: 2 bases; junction bases outside the gene matches: 4. Germline V lookup: CDR1 MGHRA, CDR2 YSYEKL.

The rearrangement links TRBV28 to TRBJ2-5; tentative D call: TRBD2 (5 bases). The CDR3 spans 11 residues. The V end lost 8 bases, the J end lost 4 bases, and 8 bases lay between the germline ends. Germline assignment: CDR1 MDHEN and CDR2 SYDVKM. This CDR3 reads CASYAGETQYF. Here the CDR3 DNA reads TGTGCCAGCTACGCGGGAGAGACCCAGTACTTC.

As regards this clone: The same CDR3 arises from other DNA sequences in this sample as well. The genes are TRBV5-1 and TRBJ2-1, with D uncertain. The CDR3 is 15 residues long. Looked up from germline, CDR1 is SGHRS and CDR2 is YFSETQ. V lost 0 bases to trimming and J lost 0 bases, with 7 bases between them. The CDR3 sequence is CASSLDGVSYNEQFF. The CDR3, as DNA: TGCGCCAGCAGCTTGGATGGGGTCTCCTACAATGAGCAGTTCTTC.

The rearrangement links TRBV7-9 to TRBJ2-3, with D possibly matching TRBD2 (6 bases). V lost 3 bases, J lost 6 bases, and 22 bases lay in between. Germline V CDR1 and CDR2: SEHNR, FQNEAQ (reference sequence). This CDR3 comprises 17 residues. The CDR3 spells CASSFATTSQPGDTQYF. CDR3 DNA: TGTGCCAGCAGCTTCGCCACTACTAGCCAGCCGGGGGATACGCAGTATTTT.

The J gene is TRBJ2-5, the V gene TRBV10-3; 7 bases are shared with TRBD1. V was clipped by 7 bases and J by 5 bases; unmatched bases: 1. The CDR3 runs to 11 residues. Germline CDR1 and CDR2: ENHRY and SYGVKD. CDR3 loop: CAIKGAETQYF. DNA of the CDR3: TGTGCCATCAAGGGGGCGGAGACCCAGTACTTC.

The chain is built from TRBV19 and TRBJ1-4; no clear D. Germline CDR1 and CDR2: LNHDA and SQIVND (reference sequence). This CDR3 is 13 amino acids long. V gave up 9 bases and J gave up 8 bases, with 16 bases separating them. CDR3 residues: CASGSWDVEKLFF. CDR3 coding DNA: TGTGCCAGCGGAAGTTGGGATGTAGAAAAACTGTTTTTT.

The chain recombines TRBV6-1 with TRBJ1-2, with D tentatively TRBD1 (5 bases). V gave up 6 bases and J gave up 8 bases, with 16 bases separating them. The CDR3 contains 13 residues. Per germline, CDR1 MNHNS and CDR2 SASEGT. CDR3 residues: CASSRLDTAGYTF. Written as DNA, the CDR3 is TGTGCCAGCAGCCGTCTGGACACAGCGGGCTACACCTTC.

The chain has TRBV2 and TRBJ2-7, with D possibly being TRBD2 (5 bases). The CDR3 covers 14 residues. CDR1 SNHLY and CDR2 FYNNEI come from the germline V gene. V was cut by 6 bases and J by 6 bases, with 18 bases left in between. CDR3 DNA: TGTGCCAGCAGGGTAAAGTGGCTAGCCCTCGAGCAGTACTTC. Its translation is CASRVKWLALEQYF.

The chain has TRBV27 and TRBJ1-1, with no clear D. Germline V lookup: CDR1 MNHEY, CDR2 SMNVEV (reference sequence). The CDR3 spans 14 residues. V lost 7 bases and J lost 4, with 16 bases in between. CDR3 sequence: CASTPDSLGTEAFF. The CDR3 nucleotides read TGTGCCAGCACACCGGACTCCCTCGGCACTGAAGCTTTCTTT.